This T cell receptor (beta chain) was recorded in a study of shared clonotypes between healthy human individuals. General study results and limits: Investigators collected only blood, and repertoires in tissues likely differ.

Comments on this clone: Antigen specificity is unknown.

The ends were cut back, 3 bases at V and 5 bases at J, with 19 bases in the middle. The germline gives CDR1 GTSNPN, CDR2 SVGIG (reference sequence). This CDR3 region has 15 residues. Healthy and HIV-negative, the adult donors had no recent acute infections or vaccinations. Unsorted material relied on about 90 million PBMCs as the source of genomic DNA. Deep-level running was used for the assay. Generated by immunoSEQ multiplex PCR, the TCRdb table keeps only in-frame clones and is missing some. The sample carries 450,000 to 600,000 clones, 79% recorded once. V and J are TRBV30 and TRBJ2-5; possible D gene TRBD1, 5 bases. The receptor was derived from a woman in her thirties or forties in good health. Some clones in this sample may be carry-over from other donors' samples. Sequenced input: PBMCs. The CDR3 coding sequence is TGTGCCTGGAGCCCCCACACAGGCCTCGGGGAGACCCAGTACTTC. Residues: CAWSPHTGLGETQYF.